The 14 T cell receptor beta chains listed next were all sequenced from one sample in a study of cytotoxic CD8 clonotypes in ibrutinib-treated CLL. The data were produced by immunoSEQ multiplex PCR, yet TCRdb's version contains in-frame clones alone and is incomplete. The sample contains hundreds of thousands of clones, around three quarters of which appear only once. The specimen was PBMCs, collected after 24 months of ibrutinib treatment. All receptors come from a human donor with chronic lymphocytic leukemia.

This CDR3 is CASSLERRHYEQYF. CDR3 nucleotides: TGCGCCAGCAGCTTGGAGAGGAGACACTACGAGCAGTACTTC. The V and J genes are TRBV5-1 and TRBJ2-7, with unresolved D. In germline, CDR1 is SGHRS, CDR2 YFSETQ. The CDR3 sequence is 14 residues long. Trimming pared 0 bases from V and 3 bases from J, leaving 10 bases between.

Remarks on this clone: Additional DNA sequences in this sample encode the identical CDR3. The CDR3 region is CAWSVSSYEQYF. The CDR3 DNA follows: TGTGCCTGGAGTGTGAGCTCCTACGAGCAGTACTTC. The rearrangement uses TRBV30 and TRBJ2-7; D not resolved. Trimming took 0 bases from V and 0 from J, leaving 3 bases between them. CDR3 size: 12 residues. In germline, CDR1 is GTSNPN, CDR2 SVGIG (reference sequence).

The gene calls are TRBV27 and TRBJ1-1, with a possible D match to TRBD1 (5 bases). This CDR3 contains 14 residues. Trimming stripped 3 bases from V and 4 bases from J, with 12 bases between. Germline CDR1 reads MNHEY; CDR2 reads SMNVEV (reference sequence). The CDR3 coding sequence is TGTGCCAGCAGTTTTAGCAGGGCGGGCACTGAAGCTTTCTTT. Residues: CASSFSRAGTEAFF.

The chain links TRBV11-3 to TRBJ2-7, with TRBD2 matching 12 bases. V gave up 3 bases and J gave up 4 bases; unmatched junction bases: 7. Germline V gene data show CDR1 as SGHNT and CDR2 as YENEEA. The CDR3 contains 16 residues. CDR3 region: CASSFLRLAGDYEQYF. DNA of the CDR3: TGTGCCAGCAGCTTTCTCCGACTAGCGGGAGATTACGAGCAGTACTTC.

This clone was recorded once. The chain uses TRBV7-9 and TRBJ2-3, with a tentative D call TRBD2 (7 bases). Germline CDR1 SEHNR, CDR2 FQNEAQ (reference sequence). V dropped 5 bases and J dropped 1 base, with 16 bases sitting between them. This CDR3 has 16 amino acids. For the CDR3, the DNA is TGTGCCAGCAGCACTCGGGGGGCGCGGGGCACAGATACGCAGTATTTT. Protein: CASSTRGARGTDTQYF. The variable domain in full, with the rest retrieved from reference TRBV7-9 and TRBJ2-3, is DTGVSQNPRHKITKRGQNVTFRCDPISEHNRLYWYRQTLGQGPEFLTYFQNEAQLEKSRLLSDRFSAERPKGSFSTLEIQRTEQGDSAMYLCASSTRGARGTDTQYFGPGTRLTVL.

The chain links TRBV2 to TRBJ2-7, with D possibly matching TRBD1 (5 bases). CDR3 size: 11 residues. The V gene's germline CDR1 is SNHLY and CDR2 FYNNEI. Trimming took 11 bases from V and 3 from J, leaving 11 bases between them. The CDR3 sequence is CAGADSYEQYF. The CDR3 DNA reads TGTGCCGGAGCTGACAGCTACGAGCAGTACTTC.

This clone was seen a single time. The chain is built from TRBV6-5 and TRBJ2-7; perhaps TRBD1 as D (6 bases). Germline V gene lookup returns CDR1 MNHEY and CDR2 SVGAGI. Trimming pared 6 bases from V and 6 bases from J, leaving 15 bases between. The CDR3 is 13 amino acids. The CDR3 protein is CASRIGGLGEQYF. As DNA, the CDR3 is TGTGCCAGCAGAATAGGGGGTCTCGGCGAGCAGTACTTC.

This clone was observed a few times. CDR3 protein: CASSRQGGGNTEAFF. Here the CDR3 DNA reads TGTGCCAGCAGTAGACAGGGCGGGGGGAACACTGAAGCTTTCTTT. The chain recombines TRBV6-5 with TRBJ1-1; 7 bases are shared with TRBD1. CDR1 is MNHEY, CDR2 SVGAGI, per germline. There are 15 residues in the CDR3. V lost 5 bases to trimming and J lost 1 base; unmatched junction nucleotides: 7.

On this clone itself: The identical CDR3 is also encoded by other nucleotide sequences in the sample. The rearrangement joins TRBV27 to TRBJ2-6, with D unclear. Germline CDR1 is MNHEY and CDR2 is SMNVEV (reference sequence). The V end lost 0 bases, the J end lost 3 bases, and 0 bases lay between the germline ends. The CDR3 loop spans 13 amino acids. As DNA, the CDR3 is TGTGCCAGCAGTTTATCTGGGGCCAACGTCCTGACTTTC. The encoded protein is CASSLSGANVLTF.

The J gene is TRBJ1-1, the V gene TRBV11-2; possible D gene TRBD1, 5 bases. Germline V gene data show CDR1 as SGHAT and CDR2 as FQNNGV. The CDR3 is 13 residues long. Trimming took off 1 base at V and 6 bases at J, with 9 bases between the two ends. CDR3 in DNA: TGTGCCAGCAGCTTAGGGGGCAAATCTGAAGCTTTCTTT. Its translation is CASSLGGKSEAFF.

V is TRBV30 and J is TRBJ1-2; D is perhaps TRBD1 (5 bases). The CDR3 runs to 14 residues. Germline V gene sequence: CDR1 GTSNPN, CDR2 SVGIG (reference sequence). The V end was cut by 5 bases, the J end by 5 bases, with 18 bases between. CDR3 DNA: TGTGCCTGGGGGACCCAGACGCCCGCATATGGCTACACCTTC. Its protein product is CAWGTQTPAYGYTF.

The CDR3 reads CASSSSGTGGYEQYF. CDR3 DNA: TGCGCCAGCAGCTCATCCGGGACAGGGGGCTACGAGCAGTACTTC. The rearrangement links TRBV5-1 to TRBJ2-7, with 11 bases aligning to TRBD1. The J segment lost 3 bases and the V segment lost 3 bases, leaving 5 bases of the junction unmatched. The length of the CDR3 is 15 residues. Germline V gives CDR1 SGHRS, CDR2 YFSETQ. The full variable domain, completed using reference TRBV5-1 and TRBJ2-7, is KAGVTQTPRYLIKTRGQQVTLSCSPISGHRSVSWYQQTPGQGLQFLFEYFSETQRNKGNFPGRFSGRQFSNSRSEMNVSTLELGDSALYLCASSSSGTGGYEQYFGPGTRLTVT.

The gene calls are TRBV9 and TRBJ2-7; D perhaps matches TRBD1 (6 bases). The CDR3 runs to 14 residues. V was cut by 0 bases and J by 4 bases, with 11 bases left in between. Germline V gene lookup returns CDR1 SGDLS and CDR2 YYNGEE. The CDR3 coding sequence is TGTGCCAGCAGCGTAGCGGCAGGGGAGTACGAGCAGTACTTC. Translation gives CASSVAAGEYEQYF.

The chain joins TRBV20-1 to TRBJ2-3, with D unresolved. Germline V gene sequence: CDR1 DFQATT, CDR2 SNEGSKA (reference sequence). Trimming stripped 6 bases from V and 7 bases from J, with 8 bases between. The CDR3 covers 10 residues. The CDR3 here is CSARQNTQYF. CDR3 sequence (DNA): TGCAGTGCCCGGCAGAATACGCAGTATTTT.